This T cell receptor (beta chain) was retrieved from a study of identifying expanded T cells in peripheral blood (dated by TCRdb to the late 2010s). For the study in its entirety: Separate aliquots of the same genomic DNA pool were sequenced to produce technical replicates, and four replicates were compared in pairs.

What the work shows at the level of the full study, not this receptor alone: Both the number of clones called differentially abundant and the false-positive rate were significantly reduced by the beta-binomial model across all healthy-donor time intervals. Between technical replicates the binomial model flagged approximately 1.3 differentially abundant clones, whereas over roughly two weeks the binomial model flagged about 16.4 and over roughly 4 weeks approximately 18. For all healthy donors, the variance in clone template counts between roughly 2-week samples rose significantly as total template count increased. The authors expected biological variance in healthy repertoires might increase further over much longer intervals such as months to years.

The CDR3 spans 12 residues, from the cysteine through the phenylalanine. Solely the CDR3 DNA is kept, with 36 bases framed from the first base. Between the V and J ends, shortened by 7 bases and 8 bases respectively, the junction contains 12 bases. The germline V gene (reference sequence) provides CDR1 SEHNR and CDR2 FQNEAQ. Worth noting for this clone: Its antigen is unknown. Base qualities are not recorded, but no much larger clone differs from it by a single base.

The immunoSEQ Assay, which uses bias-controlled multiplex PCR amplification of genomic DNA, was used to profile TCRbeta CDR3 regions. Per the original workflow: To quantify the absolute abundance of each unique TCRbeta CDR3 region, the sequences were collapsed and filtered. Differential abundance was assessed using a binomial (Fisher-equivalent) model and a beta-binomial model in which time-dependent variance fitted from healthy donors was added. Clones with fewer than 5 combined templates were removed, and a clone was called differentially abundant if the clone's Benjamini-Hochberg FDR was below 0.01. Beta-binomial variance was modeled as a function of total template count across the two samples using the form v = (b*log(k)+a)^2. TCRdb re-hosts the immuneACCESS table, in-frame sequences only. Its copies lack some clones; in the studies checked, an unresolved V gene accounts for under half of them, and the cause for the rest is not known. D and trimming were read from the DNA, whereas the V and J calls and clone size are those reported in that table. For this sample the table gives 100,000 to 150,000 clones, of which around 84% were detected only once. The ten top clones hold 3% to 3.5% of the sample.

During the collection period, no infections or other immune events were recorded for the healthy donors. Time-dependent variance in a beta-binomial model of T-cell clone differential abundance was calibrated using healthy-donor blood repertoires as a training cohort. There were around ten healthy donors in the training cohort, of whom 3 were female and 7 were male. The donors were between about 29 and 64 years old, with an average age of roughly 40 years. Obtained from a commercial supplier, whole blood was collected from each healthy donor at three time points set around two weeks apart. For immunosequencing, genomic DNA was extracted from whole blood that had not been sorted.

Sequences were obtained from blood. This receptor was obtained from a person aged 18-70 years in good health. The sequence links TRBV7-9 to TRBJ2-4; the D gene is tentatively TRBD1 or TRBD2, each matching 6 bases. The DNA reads TGTGCCAGCACCCTAAGGGGGGACATTCAGTACTTC. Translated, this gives CASTLRGDIQYF.